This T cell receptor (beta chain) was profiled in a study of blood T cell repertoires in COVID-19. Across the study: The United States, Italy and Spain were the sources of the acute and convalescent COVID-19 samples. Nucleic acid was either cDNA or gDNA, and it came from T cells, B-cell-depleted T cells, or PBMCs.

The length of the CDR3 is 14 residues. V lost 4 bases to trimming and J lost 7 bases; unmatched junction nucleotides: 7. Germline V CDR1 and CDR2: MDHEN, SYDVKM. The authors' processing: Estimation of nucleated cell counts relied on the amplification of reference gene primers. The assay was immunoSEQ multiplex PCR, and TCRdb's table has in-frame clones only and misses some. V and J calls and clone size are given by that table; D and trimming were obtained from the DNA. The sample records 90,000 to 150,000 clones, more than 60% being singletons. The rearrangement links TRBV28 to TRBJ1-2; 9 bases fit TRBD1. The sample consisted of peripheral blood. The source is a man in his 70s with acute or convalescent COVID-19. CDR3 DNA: TGTGCCAGCAGTTCCGGGACAGGGCAAAGTGGCTACACCTTC. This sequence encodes CASSSGTGQSGYTF.